This TCR beta chain appears in the sequencing data of a study of blood T cell repertoires in COVID-19. Study background: Samples of COVID-19 (acute and convalescent) were obtained from the United States, Italy and Spain. From T cells, B-cell-depleted T cells, or PBMCs came the material, which was cDNA or gDNA.

The repertoire was sequenced with immunoSEQ multiplex PCR; TCRdb's copy has only in-frame clones and lacks some. The sample has around 170,000 clones; about four fifths are singletons. Followed over time, Seattle patients had been enrolled while infection was active. The CDR3 contains 13 residues. Germline V gives CDR1 SNHLY, CDR2 FYNNEI. Trimming at V came to 6 bases and at J to 4 bases, leaving 5 bases not matched to a gene. The chain recombines TRBV2 with TRBJ1-2; TRBD1 matches at 7 bases. The clonotype was recovered from a woman in her sixties or seventies with COVID-19, enrolled during active disease. The sequenced material came from peripheral blood. The CDR3 nucleotides read TGTGCCAGCAGACCGGGACAGATCTATGGCTACACCTTC. Translation: CASRPGQIYGYTF.